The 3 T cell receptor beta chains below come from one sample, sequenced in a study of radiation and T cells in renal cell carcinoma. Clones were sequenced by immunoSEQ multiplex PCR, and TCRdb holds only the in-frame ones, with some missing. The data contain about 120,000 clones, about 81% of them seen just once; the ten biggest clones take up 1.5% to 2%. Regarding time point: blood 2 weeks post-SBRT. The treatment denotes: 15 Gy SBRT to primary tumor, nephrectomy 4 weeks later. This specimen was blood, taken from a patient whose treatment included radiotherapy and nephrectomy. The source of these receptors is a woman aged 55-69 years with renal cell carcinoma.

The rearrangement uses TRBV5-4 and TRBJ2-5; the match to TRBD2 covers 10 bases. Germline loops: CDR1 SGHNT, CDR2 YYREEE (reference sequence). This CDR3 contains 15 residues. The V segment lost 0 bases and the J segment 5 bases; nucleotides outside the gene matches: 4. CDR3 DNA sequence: TGTGCCAGCAGCTTGGCTCTTAGCGGGGGGGAGACCCAGTACTTC. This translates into CASSLALSGGETQYF.

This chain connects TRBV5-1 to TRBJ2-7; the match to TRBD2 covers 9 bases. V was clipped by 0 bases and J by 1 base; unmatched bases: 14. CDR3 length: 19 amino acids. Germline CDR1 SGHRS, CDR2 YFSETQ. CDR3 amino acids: CASSLAKQGIGLASYEQYF. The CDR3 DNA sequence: TGCGCCAGCAGCTTGGCTAAACAGGGGATCGGACTAGCGTCCTACGAGCAGTACTTC.

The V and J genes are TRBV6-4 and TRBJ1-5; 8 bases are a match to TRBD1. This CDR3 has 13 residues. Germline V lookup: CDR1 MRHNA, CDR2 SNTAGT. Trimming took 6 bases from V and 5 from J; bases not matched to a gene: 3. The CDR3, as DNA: TGTGCCAGCAGCACGGACAGGGATCAGCCCCAGCATTTT. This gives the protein CASSTDRDQPQHF.